This T cell receptor beta chain is drawn from a study of cytomegalovirus exposure and HLA in healthy donors. The overall study: Of all 400 or so donors who were genotyped, under 90% belonged to the Caucasian-associated ancestry cluster. Study-wide points: Analysis was carried out at a later point, and it linked a missense DCLRE1C variant to TCR beta V- and J-gene trimming. Analysis was performed later, and it showed HLA-associated TCR beta chains to be more clonally expanded than equally common others. Approximately 17,000 TCR beta sequences were associated with HLA alleles at 0.05 false discovery rate in a later analysis.

On this clone: Its antigen is as yet unknown.

V gave up 1 base and J gave up 4 bases, with 5 bases separating them. Germline lookup yields CDR1 MGHRA and CDR2 YSYEKL. The CDR3 covers 12 residues. It was with 60 Vbeta and 13 Jbeta primers that the PCR ran. Produced via immunoSEQ multiplex PCR; TCRdb's table is partial and in-frame only. This sample carries 150,000 to 200,000 clones, around four fifths of them seen once, and the ten largest clones take approximately 2%. This receptor was identified in a woman aged 25 to 39 in good health and CMV-seronegative. The V call is TRBV4-1, the J call TRBJ2-7; D not resolved. Source material: PBMCs. CDR3 sequence reads: CASSQGEYEQYF. The CDR3 nucleotides are TGCGCCAGCAGCCAAGGAGAGTACGAGCAGTACTTC.